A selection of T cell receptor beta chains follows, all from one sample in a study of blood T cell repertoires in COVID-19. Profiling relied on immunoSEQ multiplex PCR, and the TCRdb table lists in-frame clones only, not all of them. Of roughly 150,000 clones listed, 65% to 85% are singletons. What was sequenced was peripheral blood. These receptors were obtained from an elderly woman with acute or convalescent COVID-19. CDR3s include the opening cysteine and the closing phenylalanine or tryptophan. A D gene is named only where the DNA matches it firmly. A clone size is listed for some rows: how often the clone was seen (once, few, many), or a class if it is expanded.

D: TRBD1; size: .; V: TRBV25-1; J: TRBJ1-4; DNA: TGTGCCAGTAAACAGGGGGCGAGAGAAAAACTGTTTTTT; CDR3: CASKQGAREKLFF
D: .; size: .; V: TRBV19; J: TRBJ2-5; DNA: TGTGCCAGTAGTCCCCTCGGTGGAGAGACCCAGTACTTC; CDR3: CASSPLGGETQYF
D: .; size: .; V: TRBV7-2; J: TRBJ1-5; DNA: TGTGCCAGCAGGGCCGATCCCGATCCCTATCAGCCCCAGCATTTT; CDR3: CASRADPDPYQPQHF
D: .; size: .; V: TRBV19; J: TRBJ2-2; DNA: TGTGCCAGTAGTATCGGGACAAACACCGGGGAGCTGTTTTTT; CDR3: CASSIGTNTGELFF
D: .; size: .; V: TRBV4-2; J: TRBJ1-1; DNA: TGTGCCAGCAGCCAAGTGAGTGGTTCAAGAGCTTTCTTT; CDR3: CASSQVSGSRAFF
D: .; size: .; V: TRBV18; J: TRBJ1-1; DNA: TGTGCCAGCTCACCGAACGTGGGGAGCGGGAACACTGAAGCTTTCTTT; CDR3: CASSPNVGSGNTEAFF
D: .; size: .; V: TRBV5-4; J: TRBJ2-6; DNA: TGTGCCAGCAGCTCATCGCAGACTTACACTGGGGCCAACGTCCTGACTTTC; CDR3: CASSSSQTYTGANVLTF
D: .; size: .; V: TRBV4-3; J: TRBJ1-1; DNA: TGCGCCAGCAGCCAAGCTTTAAGGGGGACTGAAGCTTTCTTT; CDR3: CASSQALRGTEAFF
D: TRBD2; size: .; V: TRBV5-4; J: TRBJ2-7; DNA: TGTGCCAGCAGCTTGAAGACTAGCGGAGGCCTCGAGCAGTACTTC; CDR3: CASSLKTSGGLEQYF
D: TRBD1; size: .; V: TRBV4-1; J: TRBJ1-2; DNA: TGCGCCAGCAGCCAAGATCATGGGACAGGCGGGGGCTACACCTTC; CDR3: CASSQDHGTGGGYTF
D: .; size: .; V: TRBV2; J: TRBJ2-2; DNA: TGTGCCAGACGACTGGGGCCTCCCTCCGCACTTCCCGGGGAGCTGTTTTTT; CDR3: CARRLGPPSALPGELFF
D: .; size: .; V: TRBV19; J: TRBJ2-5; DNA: TGTGCCAGTAGTCGACAGCTTCTCCAAGAGACCCAGTACTTC; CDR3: CASSRQLLQETQYF
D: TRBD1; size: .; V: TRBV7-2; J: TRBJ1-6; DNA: TGTGCCAGCAGCTTGGTCGCACCGGGACAGGGTAATTCACCCCTCCACTTT; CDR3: CASSLVAPGQGNSPLHF
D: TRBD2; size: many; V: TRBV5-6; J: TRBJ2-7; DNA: TGTGCCAGCAGCTTGTTCTCGGGGACTAGACTGTACGAGCAGTACTTC; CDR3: CASSLFSGTRLYEQYF
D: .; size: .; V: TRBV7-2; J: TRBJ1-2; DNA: TGTGCCAGCAGCCTAGGCGGGGGCTCTTGGGTCGGCTACACCTTC; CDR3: CASSLGGGSWVGYTF
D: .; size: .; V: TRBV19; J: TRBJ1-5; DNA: TGTGCCAGTAGTATTGGGCAGAGCAATCAGCCCCAGCATTTT; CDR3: CASSIGQSNQPQHF
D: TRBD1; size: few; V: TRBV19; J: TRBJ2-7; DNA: TGTGCCAGTAGCCGAGGACAGGGGACCTACGAGCAGTACTTC; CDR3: CASSRGQGTYEQYF
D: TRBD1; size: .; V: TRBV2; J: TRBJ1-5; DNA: TGTGCCAGCAGTGTGACAGGGAACGGGCAGCCCCAGCATTTT; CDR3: CASSVTGNGQPQHF
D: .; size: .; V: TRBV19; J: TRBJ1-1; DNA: TGTGCCAGTAGTACCCGGGATCTGAGCGAAGCTTTCTTT; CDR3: CASSTRDLSEAFF
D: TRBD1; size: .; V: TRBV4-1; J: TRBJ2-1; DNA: TGCGCCAGCAGCCAAGATCCGGCAGGGGGCGTTTACAATGAGCAGTTCTTC; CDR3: CASSQDPAGGVYNEQFF
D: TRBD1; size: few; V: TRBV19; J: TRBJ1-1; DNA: TGTGCCAGTAGTATAGTAAGACAGGGATTCCTTATGAACACTGAAGCTTTCTTT; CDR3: CASSIVRQGFLMNTEAFF
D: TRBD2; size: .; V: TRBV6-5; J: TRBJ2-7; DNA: TGTGCCAGCAGTCTTAGCGGGAGGAAGTTTGACGAGCAGTACTTC; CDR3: CASSLSGRKFDEQYF
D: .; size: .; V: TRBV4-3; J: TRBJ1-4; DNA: TGCGCCAGCAGCCGGAACCGTGCTAATTGGGGCATTGCAACTAATGAAAAACTGTTTTTT; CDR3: CASSRNRANWGIATNEKLFF